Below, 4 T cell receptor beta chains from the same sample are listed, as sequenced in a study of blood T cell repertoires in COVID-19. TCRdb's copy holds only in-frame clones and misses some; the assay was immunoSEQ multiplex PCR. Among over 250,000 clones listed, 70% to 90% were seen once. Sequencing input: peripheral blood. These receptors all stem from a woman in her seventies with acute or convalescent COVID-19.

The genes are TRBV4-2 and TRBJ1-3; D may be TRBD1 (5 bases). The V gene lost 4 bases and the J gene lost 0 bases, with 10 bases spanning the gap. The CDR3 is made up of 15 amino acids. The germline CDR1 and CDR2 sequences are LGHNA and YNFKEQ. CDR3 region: CASSLGQSSGNTIYF. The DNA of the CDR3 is TGTGCCAGCAGCCTGGGGCAGTCCTCTGGAAACACCATATATTTT.

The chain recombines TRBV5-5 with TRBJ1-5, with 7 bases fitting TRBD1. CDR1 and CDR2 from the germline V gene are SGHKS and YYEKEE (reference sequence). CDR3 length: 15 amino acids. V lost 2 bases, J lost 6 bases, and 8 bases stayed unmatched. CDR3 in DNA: TGTGCCAGCAGCTTTGGATCAGGGGGTGGTCAGCCCCAGCATTTT. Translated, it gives CASSFGSGGGQPQHF.

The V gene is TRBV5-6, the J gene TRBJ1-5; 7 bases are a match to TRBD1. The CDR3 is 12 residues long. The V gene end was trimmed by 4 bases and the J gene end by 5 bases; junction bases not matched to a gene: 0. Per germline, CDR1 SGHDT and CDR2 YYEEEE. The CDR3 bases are TGTGCCAGCAGCACAGGGGATCAGCCCCAGCATTTT. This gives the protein CASSTGDQPQHF. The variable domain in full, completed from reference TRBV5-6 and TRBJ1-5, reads DAGVTQSPTHLIKTRGQQVTLRCSPKSGHDTVSWYQQALGQGPQFIFQYYEEEERQRGNFPDRFSGHQFPNYSSELNVNALLLGDSALYLCASSTGDQPQHFGDGTRLSIL.

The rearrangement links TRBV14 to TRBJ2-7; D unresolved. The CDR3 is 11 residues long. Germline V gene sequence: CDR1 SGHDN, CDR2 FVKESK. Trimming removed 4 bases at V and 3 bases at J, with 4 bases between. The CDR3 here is CASSPGYEQYF. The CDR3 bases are TGTGCCAGCAGCCCAGGCTACGAGCAGTACTTC.